This T cell receptor (beta chain) comes out of a study of CD8 T cells in Susac syndrome (dated by TCRdb to the late 2010s). About the study as a whole: Repertoire sequencing was used to test whether CD8+ T cell activation and differentiation in Susac syndrome was antigen driven. What the work shows at the level of the full study, not this receptor alone: The TCR sequencing and HLA analysis was acknowledged to have included a relatively small number of individuals.

The CDR3, from cysteine to phenylalanine, totals 17 residues. The DNA shown is the 51-base CDR3, in frame from base 1. Relative to germline, V is 0 bases shorter and J is 2 bases shorter, with 12 bases between their ends. Reading the germline V gene gives CDR1 SGHRS and CDR2 YFSETQ. Peripheral blood CD8+ and CD4+ T cells from healthy donors, Susac syndrome patients and multiple sclerosis patients were profiled by high-throughput TCR beta sequencing. Healthy donors were age- and sex-matched controls. Bulk CD8+ and CD4+ T cells were purified by magnetic negative isolation, while CD8+ TEMRA cells were enriched using FACS. Blood was drawn into EDTA tubes, processed within 24 hours, and PBMCs were isolated by density gradient centrifugation. PBMCs intended for TCR sequencing were cryopreserved in liquid nitrogen and thawed later in a water bath at 37 degrees C. The sorted or isolated CD4+, CD8+ and CD8+ TEMRA cells had a purity of 90% or higher.

A note on this clonotype: Its target antigen remains unknown. No per-base quality is available; no much larger clone lies one base away.

RNA was extracted using the RNeasy kit, and roughly 0.5 to 1 ug of the RNA was reverse transcribed with random hexamers. TCR beta CDR3 regions were amplified with the immunoSEQ multiplex PCR assay covering 54 Vbeta and 13 Jbeta segments. PCR amplification bias was corrected by using a synthetic template baseline for primer optimization and computational correction. The paper's data handling went like this. Reads were annotated to V, D and J genes per IMGT and analyzed with immunoSEQ Analyzer, keeping only productive sequences. To calculate clonality, Shannon entropy was normalized by log2 of the number of productive unique sequences and then subtracted from one. For each patient and control, public and private clones were evaluated within the 100 most prevalent clones. Susac-specific clones were defined as absent from healthy and MS cohorts, approximately 1,000 published viral clones and other ImmuneACCESS disease sequences. TCRdb ran its own pipeline on the public reads, namely fastp trimming at Q25 and MiXCR clone calling, and kept in-frame beta chains. All rows with the same CDR3 protein become a single entry with the most common DNA and genes. In this record, the V and J calls reflect TCRdb's handling and not the investigators' own analysis. The sample yields about 160,000 distinct CDR3 sequences; around 90% were counted once. The ten largest clones capture approximately 0.082% of the sample.

The chain couples TRBV5-1 to TRBJ2-6; the D gene is possibly TRBD2, with 6 bases matching. This TCR derives from a human donor in good health. The sequenced sample consisted of CD4+ T cells from PBMCs. The DNA sequence follows: TGCGCCAGCAGCTTGGGGCAGGGAGGAACTGGGGCCAACGTCCTGACTTTC. Translated, this gives CASSLGQGGTGANVLTF.